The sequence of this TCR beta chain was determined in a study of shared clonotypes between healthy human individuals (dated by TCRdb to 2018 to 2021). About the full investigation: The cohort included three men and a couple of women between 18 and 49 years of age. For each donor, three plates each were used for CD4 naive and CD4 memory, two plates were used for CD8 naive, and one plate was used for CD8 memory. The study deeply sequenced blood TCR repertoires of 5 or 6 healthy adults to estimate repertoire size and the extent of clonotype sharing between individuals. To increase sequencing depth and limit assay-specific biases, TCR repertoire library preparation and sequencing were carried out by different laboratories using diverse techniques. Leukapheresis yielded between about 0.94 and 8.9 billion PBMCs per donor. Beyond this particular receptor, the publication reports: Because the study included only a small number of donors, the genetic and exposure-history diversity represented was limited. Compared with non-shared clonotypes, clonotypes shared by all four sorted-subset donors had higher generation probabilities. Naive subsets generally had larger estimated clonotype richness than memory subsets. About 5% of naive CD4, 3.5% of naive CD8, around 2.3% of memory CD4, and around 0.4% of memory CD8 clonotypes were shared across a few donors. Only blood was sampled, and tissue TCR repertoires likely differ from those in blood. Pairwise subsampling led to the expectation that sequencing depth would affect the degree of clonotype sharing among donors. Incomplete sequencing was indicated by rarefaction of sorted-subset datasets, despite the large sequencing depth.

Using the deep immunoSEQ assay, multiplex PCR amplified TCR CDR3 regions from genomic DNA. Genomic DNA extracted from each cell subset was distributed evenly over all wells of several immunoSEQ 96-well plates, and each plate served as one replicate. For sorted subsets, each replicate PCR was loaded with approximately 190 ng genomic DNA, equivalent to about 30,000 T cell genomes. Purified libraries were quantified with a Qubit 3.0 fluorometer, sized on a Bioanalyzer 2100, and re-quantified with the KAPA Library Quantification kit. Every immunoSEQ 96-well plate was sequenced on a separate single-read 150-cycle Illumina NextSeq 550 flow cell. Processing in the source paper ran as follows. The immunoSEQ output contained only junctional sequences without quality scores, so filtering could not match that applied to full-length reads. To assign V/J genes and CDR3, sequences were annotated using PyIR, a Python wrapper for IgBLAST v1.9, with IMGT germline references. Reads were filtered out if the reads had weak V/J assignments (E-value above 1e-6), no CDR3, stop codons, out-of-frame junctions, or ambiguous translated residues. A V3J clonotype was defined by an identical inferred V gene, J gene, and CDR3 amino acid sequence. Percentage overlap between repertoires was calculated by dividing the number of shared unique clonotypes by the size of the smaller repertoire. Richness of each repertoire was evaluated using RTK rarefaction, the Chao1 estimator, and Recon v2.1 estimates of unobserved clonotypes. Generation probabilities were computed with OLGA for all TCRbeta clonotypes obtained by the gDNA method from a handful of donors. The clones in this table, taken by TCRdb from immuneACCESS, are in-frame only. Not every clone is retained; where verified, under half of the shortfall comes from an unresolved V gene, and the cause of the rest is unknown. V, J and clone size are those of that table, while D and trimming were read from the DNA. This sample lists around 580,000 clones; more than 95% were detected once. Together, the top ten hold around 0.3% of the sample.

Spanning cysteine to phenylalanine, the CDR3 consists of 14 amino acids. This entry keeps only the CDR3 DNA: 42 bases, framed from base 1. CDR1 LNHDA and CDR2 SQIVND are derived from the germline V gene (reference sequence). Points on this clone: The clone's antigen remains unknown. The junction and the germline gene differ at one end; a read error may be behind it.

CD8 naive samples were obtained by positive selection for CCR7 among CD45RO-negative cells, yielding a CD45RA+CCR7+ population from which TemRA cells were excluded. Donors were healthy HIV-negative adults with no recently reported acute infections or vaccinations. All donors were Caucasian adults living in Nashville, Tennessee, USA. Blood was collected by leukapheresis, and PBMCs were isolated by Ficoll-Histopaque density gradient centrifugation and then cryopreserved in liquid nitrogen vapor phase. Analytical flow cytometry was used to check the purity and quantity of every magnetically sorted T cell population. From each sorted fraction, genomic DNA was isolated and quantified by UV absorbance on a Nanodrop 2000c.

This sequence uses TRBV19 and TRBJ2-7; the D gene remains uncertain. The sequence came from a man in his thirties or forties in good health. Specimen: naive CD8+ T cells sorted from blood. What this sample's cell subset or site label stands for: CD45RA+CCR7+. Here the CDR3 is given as CASSMPAEPYERYF. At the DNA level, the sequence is TGTGCCAGTAGTATGCCAGCTGAACCCTACGAGCGGTACTTC.